This T cell receptor (beta chain) was recovered during a study of cytomegalovirus exposure and HLA in healthy donors. Regarding the study as a whole: In a later analysis, HLA-associated TCR beta chains were more clonally expanded than equally common others.

On this clone itself: Its antigen remains unidentified.

The CDR3 length is 16 residues. CDR1 and CDR2 from the germline V gene are LGHNA and YSLEER. V was trimmed by 0 bases and J by 0 bases, leaving 9 bases between them. 60 Vbeta and 13 Jbeta primers were used in PCR. Some clones are missing from TCRdb's copy, which holds only in-frame ones; the method was immunoSEQ multiplex PCR. The sample holds fewer than 200,000 clones, approximately 81% seen once. The sample comprised PBMCs. The TCR sequence derives from a man aged 25-40 years in good health and CMV-seronegative. V usage is TRBV4-3 and J usage is TRBJ1-5; D uncertain. The CDR3 nucleotides read TGCGCCAGCAGCCAAGAGGCAGCGTATAGCAATCAGCCCCAGCATTTT. Protein: CASSQEAAYSNQPQHF.